This TCR beta chain appears in the sequencing data of a study of response to subunit inactivated influenza vaccine. In regard to this clonotype: Its cognate antigen is unknown. Relative to the germline gene, one junction end is altered; a read error may explain this.

TCRdb reprocessed the RT-PCR reads with MiXCR, giving one entry per CDR3 protein. The sample carries about 520,000 distinct CDR3 sequences, roughly 27% recorded once. General study findings and limits: Authors suggested few new T cells are recruited by each seasonal influenza vaccination.

This sample comprised CD4+ T cells sorted from PBMCs, obtained 4 to 6 days after vaccination. The receptor comes from a man aged 50-59 years who received an inactivated influenza vaccine.

The DNA for the CDR3 is TGCAGTGCTGGAGATAGCTCGACAGCCCAAGAGACCCAGTACTTC. Encoded protein: CSAGDSSTAQETQYF. The chain links TRBV20-1 to TRBJ2-5; weak D call: TRBD1 (5 bases). This CDR3 comprises 15 residues. Germline CDR1 DFQATT, CDR2 SNEGSKA (reference sequence).